This TCR beta chain was captured in a study of breast tumors, draining lymph nodes, adjacent tissues. The lymph nodes were axillary draining lymph nodes from breast cancer patients. From the multiplex PCR reads, TCRdb called clonotypes with MiXCR, one entry per CDR3 protein. The table includes some 170,000 distinct CDR3 sequences, 33% detected once. The sample taken for sequencing was axillary lymph node tissue. The receptor was derived from a female donor with breast cancer. Some clones in this sample may be carry-over from other donors' samples.

Here the CDR3 DNA reads TGTGCCAGCAGCCGCCAAGGTATAGACATTCAGTACTTC. Translating it yields CASSRQGIDIQYF. The chain is built from TRBV7-2 and TRBJ2-4; D gene ambiguous. The germline CDR1 and CDR2 sequences are SGHTA and FQGNSA. Trimming removed 5 bases from V and 8 bases from J, with 13 bases in between. The CDR3 length is 13 residues.